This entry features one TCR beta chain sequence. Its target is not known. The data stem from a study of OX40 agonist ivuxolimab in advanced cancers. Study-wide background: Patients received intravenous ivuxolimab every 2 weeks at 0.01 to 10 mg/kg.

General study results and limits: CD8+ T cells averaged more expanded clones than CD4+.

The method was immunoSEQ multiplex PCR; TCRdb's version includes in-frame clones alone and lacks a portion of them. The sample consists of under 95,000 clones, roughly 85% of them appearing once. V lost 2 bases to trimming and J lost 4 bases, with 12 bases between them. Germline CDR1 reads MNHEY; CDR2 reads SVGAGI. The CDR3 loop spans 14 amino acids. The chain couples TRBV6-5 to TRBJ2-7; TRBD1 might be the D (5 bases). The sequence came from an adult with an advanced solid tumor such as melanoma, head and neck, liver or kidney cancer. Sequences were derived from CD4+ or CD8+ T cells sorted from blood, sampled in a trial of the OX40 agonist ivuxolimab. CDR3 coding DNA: TGTGCCAGCAGTTACGGGGCAGGGATATACGAGCAGTACTTC. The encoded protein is CASSYGAGIYEQYF.